This T cell receptor (beta chain) was sequenced during a study of CD8 T cells in Susac syndrome. TEMRA cells were FACS-enriched, while CD8+ and CD4+ T cells were negatively isolated. After extraction with the RNeasy kit, about 0.45 to 1 ug of the RNA was reverse transcribed using random hexamers. The method of amplification for TCR beta CDR3 was immunoSEQ multiplex PCR, covering 54 Vbeta and 13 Jbeta. TCRdb called the immunoSEQ multiplex PCR reads again in MiXCR, with one record for every CDR3 protein. The sample gives over 200,000 distinct CDR3 sequences, 95% of which show up once; 0.07% to 0.095% is in the top ten. Trimming shortened V by 5 bases and J by 5 bases, and 9 bases separated the two germline ends. The length of the CDR3 is 12 residues.

The TCR sequence derives from a human donor with multiple sclerosis. Sequences were obtained from CD4+ T cells from PBMCs. The V and J genes are TRBV12-3 or TRBV12-4 and TRBJ1-2, with D maybe TRBD1 (5 bases). CDR3 sequence reads: CASSPGFYGYTF. Written as DNA, the CDR3 is TGTGCCAGCAGTCCAGGGTTTTATGGCTACACCTTC.